The 9 T cell receptor beta chains below come from one sample, sequenced in a study of cytomegalovirus exposure and HLA in healthy donors. PCR involved 60 Vbeta and 13 Jbeta primers. Measured with immunoSEQ multiplex PCR; TCRdb has only the in-frame clones, and not every one. Of under 90,000 clones in the sample, 75% were seen once. What was sequenced was PBMCs. The receptors stem from a man aged 40-49 years in good health and CMV-seronegative.

The chain employs TRBV5-6 and TRBJ1-4; 8 nucleotides match TRBD1. Per the germline V gene, CDR1 is SGHDT and CDR2 is YYEEEE. J lost 7 bases, V lost 4 bases, and 12 bases had no gene match. The CDR3 has 16 amino acids. The CDR3 nucleotides read TGTGCCAGCAGCCGGCCGGTACAGGGGGGGAGTGAAAAACTGTTTTTT. Protein sequence: CASSRPVQGGSEKLFF.

The chain recombines TRBV7-2 with TRBJ2-5; D gene unclear. Trimming took 2 bases from V and 5 from J, leaving 6 bases between them. Germline loops: CDR1 SGHTA, CDR2 FQGNSA. The CDR3 loop spans 12 amino acids. In DNA, the CDR3 is TGTGCCAGCAGCTTACCTACGGAGACCCAGTACTTC. This gives the protein CASSLPTETQYF.

The chain joins TRBV6-1 to TRBJ1-5; 7 bases map to TRBD1. Germline CDR1 and CDR2: MNHNS and SASEGT. V lost 1 base to trimming and J lost 5 bases; unmatched junction nucleotides: 17. The CDR3 contains 19 residues. This chain's CDR3 is CASSEGNWRQGRTDQPQHF. In DNA, the CDR3 is TGTGCCAGCAGTGAAGGTAATTGGAGACAGGGTAGGACGGATCAGCCCCAGCATTTT.

This sequence joins TRBV5-6 and TRBJ1-2; D uncertain. CDR3 length: 11 amino acids. Germline values: CDR1 SGHDT, CDR2 YYEEEE. Trimming cost V 1 base and J 6 bases, with 4 bases left between them. This CDR3 reads CASSLRDGYTF. The DNA for the CDR3 is TGTGCCAGCAGCTTGCGGGATGGCTACACCTTC.

The V call is TRBV10-3, the J call TRBJ2-3, with D possibly being TRBD2 (5 bases). V was clipped by 0 bases and J by 2 bases, with 12 bases between them. Germline CDR1 reads ENHRY; CDR2 reads SYGVKD. CDR3 length equals 16 residues. In DNA form, the CDR3 reads TGTGCCATCAGTGAGTCTAGCGCGCTGAACACAGATACGCAGTATTTT. It encodes CAISESSALNTDTQYF.

V is TRBV27 and J is TRBJ2-2; 8 nucleotides align to TRBD2. The CDR3 runs to 17 residues. V was pared by 2 bases and J by 5 bases, with 10 bases of the junction left unmatched. Germline V gene sequence: CDR1 MNHEY, CDR2 SMNVEV (reference sequence). CDR3: CASSLNGLAVGTGELFF. As DNA, the CDR3 is TGTGCCAGCAGTTTAAACGGACTAGCCGTTGGGACCGGGGAGCTGTTTTTT.

The chain uses TRBV11-2 and TRBJ2-1; TRBD2 matches 9 bases. J gave up 4 bases and V 2 bases, and 3 bases lay outside the gene matches. Germline V gives CDR1 SGHAT, CDR2 FQNNGV. The CDR3 has 15 residues. The CDR3 sequence: CASSLSTSGYNEQFF. Written as DNA, the CDR3 is TGTGCCAGCAGCTTATCTACTAGCGGGTACAATGAGCAGTTCTTC.

V is TRBV9 and J is TRBJ1-6; D not resolved. Trimming left V 1 base short and J 9 bases short, with 11 bases between. The CDR3 runs 14 residues. Germline assignment: CDR1 SGDLS and CDR2 YYNGEE. The CDR3 DNA sequence: TGTGCCAGCAGCGTAACCGGGATTGGTTCACCCCTCCACTTT. Amino acid sequence: CASSVTGIGSPLHF. Using reference TRBV9 and TRBJ1-6 for the parts outside the CDR3, the full variable domain is DSGVTQTPKHLITATGQRVTLRCSPRSGDLSVYWYQQSLDQGLQFLIQYYNGEERAKGNILERFSAQQFPDLHSELNLSSLELGDSALYFCASSVTGIGSPLHFGNGTRLTVT.

The J gene is TRBJ1-4, the V gene TRBV28, with TRBD1 matching over 9 bases. The CDR3 length is 12 residues. Trimming removed 11 bases from V and 7 bases from J; junction bases left unmatched: 5. CDR1 MDHEN and CDR2 SYDVKM come from the germline V gene. The CDR3 loop is CAGGQGFEKLFF. CDR3 coding DNA: TGTGCCGGAGGACAGGGGTTTGAAAAACTGTTTTTT.